By proportion, the clone carrying this TCR beta chain is medium-sized. Per germline, CDR1 MDHEN and CDR2 SYDVKM. V lost 2 bases to trimming and J lost 5 bases, with 9 bases between them. The CDR3 runs to 13 residues. The sample comes from a study of T cells after yellow fever vaccination. TCRdb reprocessed the 5' RACE reads with MiXCR, giving one entry per CDR3 protein. Of 13,000 or so distinct CDR3 sequences listed, 4.9% are singletons. The clonotype was recovered from a man aged 25-40 years who received the YFV17D yellow fever vaccine. The specimen was PBMCs, either bulk or a sorted T-cell subset (CD4+, CD8+, memory, or dextramer-sorted; not recorded which), collected 45 days after the yellow fever booster vaccination. V usage is TRBV28 and J usage is TRBJ1-1; perhaps TRBD1 as D (5 bases). CDR3 loop: CASSLRRATEAFF. The CDR3 nucleotides are TGTGCCAGCAGTTTACGCAGGGCTACTGAAGCTTTCTTT.